These T cell receptor beta chains were read from a single sample in a study of blood T cell repertoires in COVID-19. The table came from immunoSEQ multiplex PCR; TCRdb's copy has only in-frame clones and leaves some out. There are a few hundred thousand clones in the sample; 90% occur only once, and around 4.5% lies in the top ten. Specimen: PBMCs or T cells enriched from blood (not recorded which). All receptors derive from a woman under 30 with acute COVID-19. Each CDR3 is given with its conserved first and last residue. The order of the fields is clone size, J gene, V gene, D gene, CDR3 protein, CDR3 DNA. The D gene is left open where the match is weak. Only some rows state a clone size, as once, few, many or a class for expanded clones.

NA	TRBJ2-7	TRBV27	NA	CASSSWDNQPYEQYF	TGTGCCAGCAGTTCTTGGGACAACCAACCCTACGAGCAGTACTTC
few	TRBJ1-6	TRBV28	TRBD1	CASSSGGGSYNSPLHF	TGTGCCAGCAGTTCAGGGGGAGGCTCCTATAATTCACCCCTCCACTTT
NA	TRBJ2-3	TRBV3-1/TRBV3-2	NA	CASSQIQVSTDTQYF	TGTGCCAGCAGCCAAATCCAGGTTAGCACAGATACGCAGTATTTT
NA	TRBJ2-1	TRBV6-4	TRBD2	CASSDSGSGRAREQFF	TGTGCCAGCAGTGACTCGGGTAGCGGGAGGGCCCGTGAGCAGTTCTTC
NA	TRBJ2-7	TRBV10-3	TRBD1	CAVGTVSSYEQYF	TGTGCCGTGGGGACAGTCAGCTCCTACGAGCAGTACTTC
once	TRBJ1-5	TRBV28	TRBD1	CASSRRQGSQPQHF	TGTGCCAGCAGTCGTCGACAGGGGAGCCAGCCCCAGCATTTT
NA	TRBJ1-1	TRBV12-3/TRBV12-4	TRBD1	CAGQGKGTEAFF	TGTGCCGGACAGGGTAAGGGCACTGAAGCTTTCTTT
NA	TRBJ1-2	TRBV28	NA	CASDGGLDYGYTF	TGTGCCAGCGACGGTGGACTTGACTATGGCTACACCTTC
NA	TRBJ1-1	TRBV18	TRBD1	CASSDGGRGLNTEAFF	TGTGCCAGCTCAGATGGAGGCAGGGGGCTTAACACTGAAGCTTTCTTT
NA	TRBJ2-7	TRBV24-1	NA	CATSDRGQSIYEQYF	TGTGCCACCAGTGATCGAGGACAGTCAATCTACGAGCAGTACTTC
NA	TRBJ1-5	TRBV28	NA	CASSEELGQPQHF	TGTGCCAGCAGTGAAGAACTCGGGCAGCCCCAGCATTTT
NA	TRBJ2-3	TRBV7-9	NA	CASSLEGVTDTQYF	TGTGCCAGCAGCTTAGAGGGGGTCACAGATACGCAGTATTTT
NA	TRBJ2-5	TRBV3-1/TRBV3-2	TRBD2	CASSQGVAGARETQYF	TGTGCCAGCAGCCAAGGGGTAGCGGGAGCCCGAGAGACCCAGTACTTC
NA	TRBJ2-1	TRBV7-9	TRBD2	CASSFLAGGAGDEQFF	TGTGCCAGCAGCTTCCTAGCGGGAGGCGCGGGGGATGAGCAGTTCTTC
NA	TRBJ2-5	TRBV6-5	NA	CASRSQGGETQYF	TGTGCCAGCAGGTCACAGGGTGGAGAGACCCAGTACTTC
few	TRBJ2-3	TRBV6-7	NA	CASSSSLANTDTQYF	TGTGCCAGCAGTTCCTCCCTAGCGAACACAGATACGCAGTATTTT
NA	TRBJ1-1	TRBV20-1	TRBD1	CSASRQGRVNTEAFF	TGCAGTGCCAGTAGACAGGGTAGGGTGAACACTGAAGCTTTCTTT